Sequencing of this TCR beta chain was carried out in a study of beta chain features in type 1 diabetes. The sample holds a few counts of this clone. Antigen: not known. The trim removed 4 bases at V and 5 bases at J, leaving 7 bases unmatched. The CDR3 consists of 14 residues. The V gene's germline CDR1 is SGHNT and CDR2 YYREEE (reference sequence). As every portion of the isolated RNA was reverse transcribed, the sequencing read expressed TCRB transcripts. TCRdb's copy holds only in-frame clones and misses some; the assay was immunoSEQ multiplex PCR. The profile shows 200,000 to 250,000 clones, roughly 13% of them singletons. Study findings and constraints: In the patient group, naive, central memory and Treg TCRB repertoires seemed more alike than in the healthy donor group.

This rearrangement joins TRBV5-4 to TRBJ2-5; TRBD1 agrees at 8 bases. The clonotype comes from a woman in her 40s in good health. The sample taken for sequencing was naive CD4+ T cells from blood. CDR3 loop: CASSGGQGRETQYF. CDR3 in DNA: TGTGCCAGCAGCGGTGGACAGGGACGCGAGACCCAGTACTTC.